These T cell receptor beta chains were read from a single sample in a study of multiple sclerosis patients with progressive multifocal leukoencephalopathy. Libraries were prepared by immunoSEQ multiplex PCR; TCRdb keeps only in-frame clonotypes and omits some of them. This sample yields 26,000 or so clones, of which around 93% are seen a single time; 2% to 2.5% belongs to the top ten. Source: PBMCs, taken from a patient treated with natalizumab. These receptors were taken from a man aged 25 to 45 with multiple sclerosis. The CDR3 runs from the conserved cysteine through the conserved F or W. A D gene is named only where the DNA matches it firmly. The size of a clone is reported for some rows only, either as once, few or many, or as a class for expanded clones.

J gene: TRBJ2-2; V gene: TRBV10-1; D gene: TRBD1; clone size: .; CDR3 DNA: TGCGCCAGCAGTGACCTAAGGGACAGGGGGAAGGGGGAGCTGTTTTTT; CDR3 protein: CASSDLRDRGKGELFF
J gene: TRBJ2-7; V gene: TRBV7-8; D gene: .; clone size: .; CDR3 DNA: TGTGCCAGCAGCTTGGGCCGTTGGGGGAGCTCCTACGAGCAGTACTTC; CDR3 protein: CASSLGRWGSSYEQYF
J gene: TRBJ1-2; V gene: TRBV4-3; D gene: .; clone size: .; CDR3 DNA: TGCGCCAGCAGCCAAGCCGAGGCGGGGCAGTTCTACTATGGCTACACCTTC; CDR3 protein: CASSQAEAGQFYYGYTF
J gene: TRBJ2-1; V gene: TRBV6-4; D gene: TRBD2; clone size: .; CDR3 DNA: TGTGCCAGCAGTTTCTCTAGCGGGTCAGGGAATGAGCAGTTCTTC; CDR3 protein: CASSFSSGSGNEQFF
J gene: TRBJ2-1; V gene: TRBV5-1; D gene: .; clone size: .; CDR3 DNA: TGCGCCAGCAGTGGGGCGGAGTCAGACAATGAGCAGTTCTTC; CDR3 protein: CASSGAESDNEQFF
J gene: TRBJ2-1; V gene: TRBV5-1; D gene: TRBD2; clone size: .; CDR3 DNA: TGCGCCAGCAGTCCAAGCGGGAGTTCCTACAATGAGCAGTTCTTC; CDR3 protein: CASSPSGSSYNEQFF
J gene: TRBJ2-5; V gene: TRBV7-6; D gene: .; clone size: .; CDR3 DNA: TGTGCCAGCAGCTTAGATCGACTGGAGATAGAGACCCAGTACTTC; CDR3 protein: CASSLDRLEIETQYF
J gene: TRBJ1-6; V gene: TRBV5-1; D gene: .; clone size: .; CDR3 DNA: TGCGCCAGCAGCCCTAGACCGGACTCGAATTCACCCCTCCACTTT; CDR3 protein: CASSPRPDSNSPLHF
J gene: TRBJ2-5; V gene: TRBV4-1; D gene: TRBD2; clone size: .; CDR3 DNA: TGCGCCAGCAGCCAAGATTCGCTAGCGGGAGTAGCGTCCCAAGAGACCCAGTACTTC; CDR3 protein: CASSQDSLAGVASQETQYF
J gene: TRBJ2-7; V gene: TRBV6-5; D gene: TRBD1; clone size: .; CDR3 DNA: TGTGCCAGTCCTAAACAGGGGGGTTACGAGCAGTACTTC; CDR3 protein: CASPKQGGYEQYF
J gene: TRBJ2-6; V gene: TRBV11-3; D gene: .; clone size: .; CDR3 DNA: TGTGCCAGCAGGGATTTTAACCTTGGCTCTGGGGCCAACGTCCTGACTTTC; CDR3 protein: CASRDFNLGSGANVLTF
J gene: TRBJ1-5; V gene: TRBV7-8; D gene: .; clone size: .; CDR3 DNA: TGTGCCAGCAGCCCAATGACAGCGAAAAATCAGCCCCAGCATTTT; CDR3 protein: CASSPMTAKNQPQHF
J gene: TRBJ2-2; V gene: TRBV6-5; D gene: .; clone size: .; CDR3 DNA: TGTGCCAGCAGTTACTCGGCCGGGGAGCTGTTTTTT; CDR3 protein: CASSYSAGELFF
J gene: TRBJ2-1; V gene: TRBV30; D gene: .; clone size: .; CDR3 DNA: TGTGCCTGGAGCCTCAACTATGAGCAGTTCTTC; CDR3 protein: CAWSLNYEQFF
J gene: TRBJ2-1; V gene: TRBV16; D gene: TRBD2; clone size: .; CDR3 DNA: TGTGCCAGCAGCCCGCCTCTAGCGGGAGTCTACAATGAGCAGTTCTTC; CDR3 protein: CASSPPLAGVYNEQFF
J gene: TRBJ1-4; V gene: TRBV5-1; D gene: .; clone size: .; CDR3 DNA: TGCGCCAGCAGTAGGCCGGGAACTGGAAAACTGTTTTTT; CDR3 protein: CASSRPGTGKLFF
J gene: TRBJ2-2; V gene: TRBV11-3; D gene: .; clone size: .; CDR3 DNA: TGTGCCAGCAGCTTAGATTACGAGGGGGAGCTGTTTTTT; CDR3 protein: CASSLDYEGELFF
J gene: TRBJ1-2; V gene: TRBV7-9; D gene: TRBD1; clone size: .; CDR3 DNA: TGTGCCAGCAGCTTAGCCCACCCCCCTTTACAGGGGCACTATGGCTACACCTTC; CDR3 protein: CASSLAHPPLQGHYGYTF
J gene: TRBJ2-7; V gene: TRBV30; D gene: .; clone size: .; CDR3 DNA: TGTGCCTGGAGGTTCGTATCGGGCGAGCAGTACTTC; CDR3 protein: CAWRFVSGEQYF
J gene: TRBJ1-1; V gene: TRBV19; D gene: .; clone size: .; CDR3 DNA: TGTGCCCTGAACACTGAAGCTTTCTTT; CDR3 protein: CALNTEAFF
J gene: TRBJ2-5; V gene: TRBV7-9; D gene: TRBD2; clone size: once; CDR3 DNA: TGTGCCAGCAGCTTATGGGGGGGTCAAGAGACCCAGTACTTC; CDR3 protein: CASSLWGGQETQYF
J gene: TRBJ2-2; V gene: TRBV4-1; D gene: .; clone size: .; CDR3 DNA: TGCGCCAGCAGCCAGCCCCTTATCACCGGGGAGCTGTTTTTT; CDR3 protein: CASSQPLITGELFF